This T cell receptor (beta chain) was recorded in a study of cytotoxic CD8 clonotypes in ibrutinib-treated CLL. Background on the study: The samples contained 250,000 to 300,000 productive templates on average. They also contained an average of about 100,000 productive rearrangements. Study-level points and caveats: Sample timing was unmatched between remission and later-progressing patients; lymph nodes unstudied.

Turning to this clone: Its antigen is unknown.

Sequencing was performed with immunoSEQ multiplex PCR; in TCRdb, only in-frame clones are kept and a portion is missing. The sample lists around 300,000 clones; about 80% were seen once. Germline V gene lookup returns CDR1 LNHDA and CDR2 SQIVND (reference sequence). Trimming at V came to 1 base and at J to 1 base, leaving 5 bases not matched to a gene. This CDR3 spans 17 amino acids. Sample: PBMCs, taken before ibrutinib treatment. This chain joins TRBV19 and TRBJ2-3, with TRBD1 matching over 10 bases. The TCR was taken from a human donor with chronic lymphocytic leukemia. The CDR3 nucleotides are TGTGCCAGTAGTATAGGAACCGGGACAGGGGGCACAGATACGCAGTATTTT. Its protein product is CASSIGTGTGGTDTQYF.